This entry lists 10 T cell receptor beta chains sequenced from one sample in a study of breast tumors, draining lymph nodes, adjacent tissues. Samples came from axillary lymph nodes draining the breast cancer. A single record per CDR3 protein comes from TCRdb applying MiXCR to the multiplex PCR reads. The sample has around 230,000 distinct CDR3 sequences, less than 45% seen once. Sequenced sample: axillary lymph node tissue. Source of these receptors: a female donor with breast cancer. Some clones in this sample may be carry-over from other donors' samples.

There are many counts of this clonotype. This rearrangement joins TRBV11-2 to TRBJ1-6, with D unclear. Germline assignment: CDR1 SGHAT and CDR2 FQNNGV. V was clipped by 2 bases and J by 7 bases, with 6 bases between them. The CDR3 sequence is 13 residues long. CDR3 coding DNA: TGTGCCAGCAGCTTACAGGCGAATTCACCCCTCCACTTT. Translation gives CASSLQANSPLHF.

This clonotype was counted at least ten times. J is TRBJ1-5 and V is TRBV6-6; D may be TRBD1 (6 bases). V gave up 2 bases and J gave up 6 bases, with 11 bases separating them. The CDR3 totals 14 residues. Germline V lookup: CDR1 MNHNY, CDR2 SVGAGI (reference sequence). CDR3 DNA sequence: TGTGCCAGCAGTTACATGGGGGCGAGTCAGCCCCAGCATTTT. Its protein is CASSYMGASQPQHF.

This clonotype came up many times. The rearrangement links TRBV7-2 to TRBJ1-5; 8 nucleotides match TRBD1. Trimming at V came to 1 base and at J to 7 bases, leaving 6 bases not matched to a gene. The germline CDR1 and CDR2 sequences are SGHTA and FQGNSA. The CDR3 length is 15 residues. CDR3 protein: CASSLGTGYSQPQHF. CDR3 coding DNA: TGTGCCAGCAGCTTAGGGACAGGGTATAGCCAGCCCCAGCATTTT.

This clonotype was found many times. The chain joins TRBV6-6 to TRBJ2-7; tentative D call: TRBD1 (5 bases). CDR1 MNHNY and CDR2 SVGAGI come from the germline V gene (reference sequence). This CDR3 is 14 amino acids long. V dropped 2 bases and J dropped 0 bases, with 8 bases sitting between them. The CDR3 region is CASSYLQGSYEQYF. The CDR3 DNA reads TGTGCCAGCAGTTACCTCCAGGGCTCCTACGAGCAGTACTTC.

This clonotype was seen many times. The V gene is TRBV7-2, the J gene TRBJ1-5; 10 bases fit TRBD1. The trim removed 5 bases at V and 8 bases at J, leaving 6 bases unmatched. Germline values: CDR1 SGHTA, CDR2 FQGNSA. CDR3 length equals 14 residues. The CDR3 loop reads CASSPGQGTEPQHF. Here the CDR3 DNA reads TGTGCCAGCAGCCCGGGACAGGGGACAGAGCCCCAGCATTTT. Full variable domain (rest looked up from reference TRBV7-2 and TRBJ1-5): GAGVSQSPSNKVTEKGKDVELRCDPISGHTALYWYRQSLGQGLEFLIYFQGNSAPDKSGLPSDRFSAERTGGSVSTLTIQRTQQEDSAVYLCASSPGQGTEPQHFGDGTRLSIL.

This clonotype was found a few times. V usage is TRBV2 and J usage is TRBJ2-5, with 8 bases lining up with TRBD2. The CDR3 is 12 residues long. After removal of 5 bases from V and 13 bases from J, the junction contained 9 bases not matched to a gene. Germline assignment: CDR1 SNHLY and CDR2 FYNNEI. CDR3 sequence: CASSRSGGPGYF. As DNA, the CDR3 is TGTGCCAGCAGTCGAAGCGGGGGCCCTGGGTACTTC. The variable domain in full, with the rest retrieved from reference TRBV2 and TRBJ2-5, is EPEVTQTPSHQVTQMGQEVILRCVPISNHLYFYWYRQILGQKVEFLVSFYNNEISEKSEIFDDQFSVERPDGSNFTLKIRSTKLEDSAMYFCASSRSGGPGYFGPGTRLLVL.

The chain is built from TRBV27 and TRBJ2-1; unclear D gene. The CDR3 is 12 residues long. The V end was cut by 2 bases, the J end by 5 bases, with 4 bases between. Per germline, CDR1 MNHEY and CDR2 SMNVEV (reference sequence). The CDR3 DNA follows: TGTGCCAGCAGTTTAAATAACAATGAGCAGTTCTTC. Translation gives CASSLNNNEQFF.

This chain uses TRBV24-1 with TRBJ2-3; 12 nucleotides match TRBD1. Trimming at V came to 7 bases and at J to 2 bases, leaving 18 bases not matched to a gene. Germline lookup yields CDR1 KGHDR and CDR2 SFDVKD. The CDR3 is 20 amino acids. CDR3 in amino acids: CATSPGQGAYRLSYTDTQYF. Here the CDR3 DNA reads TGTGCCACCAGCCCGGGACAGGGGGCTTATCGGCTATCATACACAGATACGCAGTATTTT.

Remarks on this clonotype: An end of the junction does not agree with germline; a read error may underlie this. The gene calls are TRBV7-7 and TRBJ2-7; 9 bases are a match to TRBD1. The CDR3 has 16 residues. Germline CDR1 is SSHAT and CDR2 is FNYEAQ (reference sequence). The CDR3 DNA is TGTGCTAGCACCCCCCCCCCGGGACAGGGAAGGTCCGAGCAGTACTTC. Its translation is CASTPPPGQGRSEQYF.

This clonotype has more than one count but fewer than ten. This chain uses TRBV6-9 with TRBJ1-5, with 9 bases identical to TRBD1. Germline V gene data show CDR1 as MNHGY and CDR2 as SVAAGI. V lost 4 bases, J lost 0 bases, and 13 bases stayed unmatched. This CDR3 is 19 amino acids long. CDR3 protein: CASSSIFPGQGNSNQPQHF. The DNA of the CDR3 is TGTGCCAGCAGTTCTATTTTCCCGGGACAGGGAAATAGCAATCAGCCCCAGCATTTT.